Below, 3 T cell receptor beta chains from the same sample are listed, as sequenced in a study of molecular identifiers for immune sequencing clone quantification. TCRdb recomputed calls from the PCR reads with MiXCR, one row per CDR3 protein. The sample lists a few hundred thousand distinct CDR3 sequences, roughly 23% occurring once. Sequencing used naive CD8+ T cells from blood, with Jurkat cell RNA spiked in. Subset here: FACS-sorted CD8+CD4-CCR7+CD45RA+ naive T cells. The receptors shown here come from a human donor in good health. Some libraries in this study had Jurkat cell RNA spiked in.

This clonotype was recorded a few times. This chain links TRBV20-1 with TRBJ2-7; no firm D call. CDR1 is DFQATT and CDR2 is SNEGSKA in the germline V gene (reference sequence). The CDR3 sequence is 13 residues long. Trimming took off 1 base at V and 2 bases at J, with 9 bases between the two ends. The DNA for the CDR3 is TGCAGTGCTAGAGGAAGCAGAACCTACGAGCAGTACTTC. Its translation: CSARGSRTYEQYF.

This chain connects TRBV11-2 to TRBJ1-1; D is unclear. The germline V gene encodes CDR1 SGHAT and CDR2 FQNNGV. The CDR3 covers 14 residues. Trimming left V 5 bases short and J 4 bases short, with 14 bases between. CDR3 DNA sequence: TGTGCCAGCAGCGGAATAGGAGGTTCCACTGAAGCTTTCTTT. It encodes CASSGIGGSTEAFF.

This clonotype has just a few counts. This chain uses TRBV3-1 with TRBJ2-7; perhaps TRBD1 as D (5 bases). In germline, CDR1 is LGHDT, CDR2 YNNKEL (reference sequence). V was clipped by 1 base and J by 2 bases, with 12 bases between them. The CDR3 is 15 residues long. In DNA form, the CDR3 reads TGTGCCAGCAGCCAAGGGAAACAGGTCACCTACGAGCAGTACTTC. This encodes CASSQGKQVTYEQYF.